These 14 T cell receptor beta chains were all obtained from the same sample, sequenced in a study of control samples from healthy donors and cancer patients. The data were produced by immunoSEQ multiplex PCR, yet TCRdb's version contains in-frame clones alone and is incomplete. The data show about 42,000 clones, over 65% seen once. The sequencing sample was made of blood. Source of these receptors: a man aged 55 to 70 in good health.

The chain links TRBV27 to TRBJ1-2, with 7 bases lining up with TRBD1. Germline lookup yields CDR1 MNHEY and CDR2 SMNVEV (reference sequence). V dropped 0 bases and J dropped 5; count of bases not matched to a gene: 6. CDR3 length: 15 amino acids. CDR3 in DNA: TGTGCCAGCAGTTTATCGAGACAGGGTCGGTATGGCTACACCTTC. This encodes CASSLSRQGRYGYTF.

The CDR3: CAWKTSPYNNSPLHF. The CDR3 DNA is TGTGCCTGGAAGACGTCCCCGTATAATAATTCACCCCTCCACTTT. V usage is TRBV30 and J usage is TRBJ1-6; D call uncertain. The CDR3 totals 15 residues. V was trimmed by 4 bases and J by 5 bases, leaving 15 bases between them. Germline-derived CDR1 and CDR2 are GTSNPN and SVGIG (reference sequence).

The chain links TRBV28 to TRBJ2-2; D perhaps matches TRBD1 (5 bases). CDR1 is MDHEN, CDR2 SYDVKM, per germline. V was shortened by 3 bases and J by 7 bases, with 15 bases between the two germline ends. This CDR3 contains 15 residues. The CDR3 DNA is TGTGCCAGCAGTTTGCCGACAGAATGGGGCGGGGAGCTGTTTTTT. Its protein product is CASSLPTEWGGELFF.

This clone was observed once. V is TRBV5-1 and J is TRBJ2-5; TRBD2 matches at 9 bases. Per the germline V gene, CDR1 is SGHRS and CDR2 is YFSETQ. The CDR3 runs 15 residues. The V segment lost 2 bases and the J segment 1 base; nucleotides outside the gene matches: 3. CDR3 DNA sequence: TGCGCCAGCAGCTTACTAGCGGGTAGCCAAGAGACCCAGTACTTC. Its protein is CASSLLAGSQETQYF. Full variable domain (rest looked up from reference TRBV5-1 and TRBJ2-5): KAGVTQTPRYLIKTRGQQVTLSCSPISGHRSVSWYQQTPGQGLQFLFEYFSETQRNKGNFPGRFSGRQFSNSRSEMNVSTLELGDSALYLCASSLLAGSQETQYFGPGTRLLVL.

CDR3 sequence reads: CASSSARTLSSYEQYF. CDR3 DNA: TGTGCCAGCAGCTCGGCGCGGACACTCTCCTCCTACGAGCAGTACTTC. The chain links TRBV7-8 to TRBJ2-7, with a possible D match to TRBD1 (5 bases). Germline V gives CDR1 SGHVS, CDR2 FQNEAQ. CDR3 length: 16 residues. The V end lost 4 bases, the J end lost 0 bases, and 16 bases lay between the germline ends.

J is TRBJ2-5 and V is TRBV29-1; D might be TRBD1 (6 bases). Trimming shortened V by 6 bases and J by 5 bases, and 19 bases separated the two germline ends. CDR1 SQVTM and CDR2 ANQGSEA come from the germline V gene. CDR3 length equals 14 residues. The CDR3 sequence: CSVRDTGSWETQYF. CDR3 nucleotides: TGCAGCGTACGGGACACAGGGAGTTGGGAGACCCAGTACTTC.

This clone is medium-sized (0.01 to 0.1%). This CDR3 reads CASHELGQGLRNTIYF. DNA of the CDR3: TGTGCCAGCCATGAGCTGGGACAGGGATTACGAAACACCATATATTTT. The V call is TRBV19, the J call TRBJ1-3; 9 positions agree with TRBD1. Germline-derived CDR1 and CDR2 are LNHDA and SQIVND (reference sequence). The V gene end was trimmed by 9 bases and the J gene end by 5 bases; junction bases not matched to a gene: 14. The CDR3 runs to 16 residues.

V gene TRBV30 combines with J gene TRBJ1-6, with 8 bases matching TRBD1. This CDR3 spans 16 amino acids. V trimming: 3 bases; J trimming: 3 bases; junction bases outside the gene matches: 7. Germline V gives CDR1 GTSNPN, CDR2 SVGIG (reference sequence). DNA for the CDR3: TGTGCCTGGAGCACAGGGGGGGGATTCTATAATTCACCCCTCCACTTT. The encoded protein is CAWSTGGGFYNSPLHF.

The sample holds a few counts of this clone. In DNA, the CDR3 is TGTGCCAGCAGTTTGAGCTATGGCTACACCTTC. Translation gives CASSLSYGYTF. The chain carries TRBV28 and TRBJ1-2, with D uncertain. V was trimmed by 3 bases and J by 4 bases, leaving 3 bases between them. Germline assignment: CDR1 MDHEN and CDR2 SYDVKM. CDR3 size: 11 residues.

V usage is TRBV30 and J usage is TRBJ2-5; 10 bases map to TRBD2. The CDR3 spans 12 residues. Germline V gene lookup returns CDR1 GTSNPN and CDR2 SVGIG (reference sequence). V lost 4 bases, J lost 5 bases, and 1 base stayed unmatched. For the CDR3, the DNA is TGTGCCTGGACTAGCGGGAGCGAGACCCAGTACTTC. This translates into CAWTSGSETQYF.

In this sample, this clone turned up a few times. The chain uses TRBV27 and TRBJ1-6, with D possibly matching TRBD1 (5 bases). Between the trimmed V and J ends, which lost 3 bases and 8 bases, there was a span of 11 bases. The CDR3 has 14 amino acids. The germline CDR1 and CDR2 sequences are MNHEY and SMNVEV (reference sequence). DNA of the CDR3: TGTGCCAGCAGTTTTGAGGGGAATGATTCACCCCTCCACTTT. Protein product: CASSFEGNDSPLHF.

The chain employs TRBV5-6 and TRBJ1-6; 8 nucleotides line up with TRBD1. CDR1 is SGHDT and CDR2 is YYEEEE in the germline V gene. After removal of 5 bases from V and 1 base from J, the junction contained 8 bases not matched to a gene. The CDR3 extends over 17 amino acids. The CDR3 loop reads CASSPRQGPSYNSPLHF. The CDR3 DNA reads as TGTGCCAGCAGTCCTCGACAGGGGCCATCCTATAATTCACCCCTCCACTTT.

This chain links TRBV9 with TRBJ1-5; TRBD1 might be the D (6 bases). The CDR3 totals 14 residues. The V gene's germline CDR1 is SGDLS and CDR2 YYNGEE. The ends were cut back, 3 bases at V and 4 bases at J, with 11 bases in the middle. In DNA, the CDR3 is TGTGCCAGCAGCGCGACAGGCCAAAATCAGCCCCAGCATTTT. Translated: CASSATGQNQPQHF. Filled out from reference TRBV9 and TRBJ1-5, the complete variable domain reads DSGVTQTPKHLITATGQRVTLRCSPRSGDLSVYWYQQSLDQGLQFLIQYYNGEERAKGNILERFSAQQFPDLHSELNLSSLELGDSALYFCASSATGQNQPQHFGDGTRLSIL.

The chain combines TRBV6-5 with TRBJ2-7; 8 bases are a match to TRBD2. V gave up 5 bases and J gave up 1 base; unmatched junction bases: 4. This CDR3 is 14 amino acids long. The V gene's germline CDR1 is MNHEY and CDR2 SVGAGI. CDR3 sequence (DNA): TGTGCCAGCAGTCCGGGGGGGGCGTCCTACGAGCAGTACTTC. This translates into CASSPGGASYEQYF.